Listed here are 13 T cell receptor beta chains from one sample, sequenced in a study of cytomegalovirus exposure and HLA in healthy donors. 13 Jbeta primers and 60 Vbeta primers were used for the PCR. TCRdb's copy holds only in-frame clones and misses some; the assay was immunoSEQ multiplex PCR. The profile shows 110,000 or so clones, about 74% of them singletons. Sequencing input: PBMCs. The receptors originated from a female donor in good health and CMV-seronegative.

The chain is built from TRBV11-2 and TRBJ1-1, with D possibly matching TRBD1 (6 bases). The CDR3 spans 14 residues. V shed 10 bases and J shed 4 bases, with 19 bases lying between them. From germline, CDR1 is SGHAT and CDR2 FQNNGV. In nucleotides, the CDR3 is TGTGCCACCTCAAACAGGGTCGTCGGCACTGAAGCTTTCTTT. Amino acids: CATSNRVVGTEAFF.

This chain links TRBV19 with TRBJ1-2; weak D call: TRBD1 (6 bases). The CDR3 loop spans 16 amino acids. Germline V gene lookup returns CDR1 LNHDA and CDR2 SQIVND (reference sequence). V lost 2 bases to trimming and J lost 2 bases, with 15 bases between them. Here the CDR3 DNA reads TGTGCCAGTAGTATAAATGGCAGGGGAACCAACTATGGCTACACCTTC. Translating gives CASSINGRGTNYGYTF.

The chain couples TRBV7-2 to TRBJ2-2; tentative D call: TRBD1 (6 bases). The CDR3 is 17 residues long. Between the trimmed V and J ends, which lost 5 bases and 0 bases, there was a span of 16 bases. Germline lookup yields CDR1 SGHTA and CDR2 FQGNSA. In DNA form, the CDR3 reads TGTGCCAGCAGCGAAAACCCCTACAGGGCGAACACCGGGGAGCTGTTTTTT. It codes for CASSENPYRANTGELFF.

This clone was observed once. This rearrangement joins TRBV4-3 to TRBJ2-1; 14 nucleotides line up with TRBD2. In germline, CDR1 is LGHNA, CDR2 YSLEER. The CDR3 sequence is 20 residues long. The V gene end was trimmed by 1 base and the J gene end by 0 bases; junction bases not matched to a gene: 8. Here the CDR3 DNA reads TGCGCCAGCAGCCAAGTTTGGGGGACTAGCGGGGGATCCTCCTACAATGAGCAGTTCTTC. Translation gives CASSQVWGTSGGSSYNEQFF.

This chain joins TRBV10-2 and TRBJ1-1, with D possibly TRBD1 on 5 matching bases. V lost 3 bases to trimming and J lost 1 base, with 18 bases between them. The CDR3 contains 17 residues. From germline, CDR1 is WSHSY and CDR2 SAAADI. CDR3 residues: CASSDPLGVGGNTEAFF. Written as DNA, the CDR3 is TGCGCCAGCAGTGACCCCCTGGGTGTGGGGGGGAACACTGAAGCTTTCTTT.

This clone was picked up one time. The V call is TRBV7-9, the J call TRBJ1-1; 10 bases are shared with TRBD1. V lost 6 bases to trimming and J lost 6 bases; unmatched junction nucleotides: 7. CDR3 length equals 14 residues. Looked up from germline, CDR1 is SEHNR and CDR2 is FQNEAQ (reference sequence). This chain's CDR3 is CASRPGTGDSEAFF. The CDR3 DNA follows: TGTGCCAGCAGACCCGGGACAGGGGACTCTGAAGCTTTCTTT.

The CDR3 protein is CASSSSHLPMNTEAFF. The CDR3 coding sequence is TGTGCCAGCAGCTCTAGTCACCTTCCAATGAACACTGAAGCTTTCTTT. The chain uses TRBV7-9 and TRBJ1-1, with unresolved D. CDR1 is SEHNR, CDR2 FQNEAQ, per germline (reference sequence). V was clipped by 4 bases and J by 0 bases, with 15 bases between them. This CDR3 spans 16 amino acids.

The chain links TRBV29-1 to TRBJ2-5, with a tentative D call TRBD1 (6 bases). The J call may not be correct, given that the DNA end is closer to TRBJ2-7. Germline V gene lookup returns CDR1 SQVTM and CDR2 ANQGSEA. This CDR3 spans 13 amino acids. In nucleotides, the CDR3 is TGCAGCGTTGGATCGGACAGTGCCTACGAGCAGTACTTC. Translating gives CSVGSDSAYEQYF.

The CDR3 spells CASSLAGGEEKLFF. CDR3 in DNA: TGTGCCAGCTCACTGGCAGGGGGAGAGGAAAAACTGTTTTTT. V usage is TRBV18 and J usage is TRBJ1-4, with TRBD1 matching over 7 bases. CDR1 and CDR2 from the germline V gene are KGHSH and LQKENI. The V segment lost 4 bases and the J segment 8 bases; nucleotides outside the gene matches: 7. The CDR3 is 14 residues long.

This clone occurred once. The V gene is TRBV7-9, the J gene TRBJ2-5; possible D gene TRBD1, 5 bases. CDR1 is SEHNR and CDR2 is FQNEAQ in the germline V gene (reference sequence). This CDR3 region has 15 residues. V dropped 1 base and J dropped 5 bases, with 14 bases sitting between them. The CDR3 loop reads CASSLVLGVRETQYF. DNA of the CDR3: TGTGCCAGCAGCTTAGTGCTAGGGGTCCGGGAGACCCAGTACTTC.

This clone was seen a few times. This chain joins TRBV4-1 and TRBJ1-5; D gene ambiguous. CDR3 length: 15 residues. In germline, CDR1 is MGHRA, CDR2 YSYEKL. The V and J ends lost 8 bases and 4 bases respectively, with 18 bases between them. The CDR3 DNA is TGCGCCAGCTCCTTCTCGGGAGGTGCTAATCAGCCCCAGCATTTT. Protein: CASSFSGGANQPQHF.

V is TRBV29-1 and J is TRBJ1-1; D might be TRBD1 (5 bases). There are 14 residues in the CDR3. Looked up from germline, CDR1 is SQVTM and CDR2 is ANQGSEA. The V end was cut by 1 base, the J end by 4 bases, with 13 bases between. The CDR3 nucleotides read TGCAGCGTTGAAGGCGGGGGTCTGGGCACTGAAGCTTTCTTT. It specifies CSVEGGGLGTEAFF.

This chain connects TRBV7-6 to TRBJ1-1; D perhaps matches TRBD1 (6 bases). Germline V lookup: CDR1 SGHVS, CDR2 FNYEAQ. CDR3 size: 14 residues. V lost 5 bases and J lost 1, with 11 bases in between. CDR3: CASSPRGPNTEAFF. For the CDR3, the DNA is TGTGCCAGCAGCCCCAGGGGACCGAACACTGAAGCTTTCTTT.